This section outlines one T cell receptor beta chain sequence together with its context. The data originate from a study of blood T cell repertoires in COVID-19. Across the whole study: Collection of acute and convalescent COVID-19 samples took place in the United States, Italy and Spain.

Authors' methods: Cell counts per sample came from amplifying reference gene primers. Method: immunoSEQ multiplex PCR; TCRdb's copy keeps in-frame clones and lacks some. The V and J calls and clone size come from that table; D and trimming were worked out from the DNA. The sample contains 210,000 or so clones, 65% to 90% of which appear only once. V was cut by 6 bases and J by 3 bases, with 11 bases left in between. The CDR3 contains 13 residues. CDR1 and CDR2 from the germline V gene are MDHEN and SYDVKM. What was sequenced was PBMCs or T cells enriched from blood (not recorded which). This TCR was recovered from a woman in her fifties or sixties with acute COVID-19. The chain employs TRBV28 and TRBJ1-1; D is undetermined. CDR3 coding DNA: TGTGCCAGCAGGGCAGCGTCCTACACTGAAGCTTTCTTT. Its protein is CASRAASYTEAFF.